Listed below are T cell receptor beta chains from one sample, sequenced in a study of blood T cell repertoires in COVID-19. Measured with immunoSEQ multiplex PCR; TCRdb has only the in-frame clones, and not every one. The table lists 400,000 to 450,000 clones, 70% to 90% of them singletons, with around 1.5% in the top ten. Material for sequencing was peripheral blood. These receptors were obtained from a woman aged 40-49 years with COVID-19, enrolled during active disease. Each CDR3 is given with its conserved first and last residue. The D gene is left open where the match is weak. Where a row states a size, it is once, few, many or the class of an expanded clone; other rows omit it.

d_gene,abundance,v_gene,j_gene,len,CDR3nt,CDR3aa
TRBD2,.,TRBV5-1,TRBJ2-7,14,TGCGCCAGCAGCCGAACTAGCGGAACCTACGAGCAGTACTTC,CASSRTSGTYEQYF
.,once,TRBV2,TRBJ2-5,14,TGTGCCAGCAGTGACGGCGGGGGCCCAGAGACCCAGTACTTC,CASSDGGGPETQYF
.,.,TRBV5-1,TRBJ2-2,15,TGCGCCAGCAGCTTTGGGACACAGAACACCGGGGAGCTGTTTTTT,CASSFGTQNTGELFF
.,few,TRBV6-5,TRBJ1-1,14,TGTGCCAGCAGTTCCAGGGCCCCCCAGCTTGAAGCTTTCTTT,CASSSRAPQLEAFF
.,.,TRBV27,TRBJ1-1,16,TGTGCCAGCAGTTTCTATGCAGGGTCGGTATACACTGAAGCTTTCTTT,CASSFYAGSVYTEAFF
.,once,TRBV15,TRBJ2-7,15,TGTGCCACCACCCCCCTCGGGACTCATGGCTACGAGCAGTACTTC,CATTPLGTHGYEQYF
.,.,TRBV11-2,TRBJ2-6,17,TGTGCCAGCAGCTCTAGACAGGCCCGGCCCGGGGCCAACGTCCTGACTTTC,CASSSRQARPGANVLTF
.,.,TRBV28,TRBJ1-2,13,TGTGCCAGCAGTTTCGGGGGTGGCTATGGCTACACCTTC,CASSFGGGYGYTF
.,.,TRBV7-2,TRBJ1-2,15,TGTGCCAGCAGCTACGCGGCGGGGGCAGGATATGGCTACACCTTC,CASSYAAGAGYGYTF
TRBD1,.,TRBV5-1,TRBJ2-7,13,TGCGCCAGCAGCTGGACAGGGTCCCACGAGCAGTACTTC,CASSWTGSHEQYF
.,.,TRBV5-8,TRBJ1-2,14,TGTGCCAGCAGCCCATCCTTAGGACACCCGGACTACACCTTC,CASSPSLGHPDYTF
TRBD1,few,TRBV24-1,TRBJ1-2,17,TGTGCCACCAGTGATTTTAAAGGGGACAGCGAATTCTATGGCTACACCTTC,CATSDFKGDSEFYGYTF
.,.,TRBV3-1/TRBV3-2,TRBJ1-1,15,TGTGCCAGCAGCCAAGAAGCCCTACCGAACACTGAAGCTTTCTTT,CASSQEALPNTEAFF
TRBD1,once,TRBV6-5,TRBJ1-1,14,TGTGCCAGCAGCCTACAGGGGGAGGGCACTGAAGCTTTCTTT,CASSLQGEGTEAFF
.,.,TRBV19,TRBJ2-7,17,TGTGCCAGTAGTATAGATGCTGGATCTGGACAGACCCGCGAGCAGTACTTC,CASSIDAGSGQTREQYF
.,.,TRBV10-3,TRBJ2-7,14,TGTGCCATCAGGACCGGGACACAGACCTACGAGCAGTACTTC,CAIRTGTQTYEQYF
.,.,TRBV9,TRBJ1-1,14,TGTGCCAGCAGCGCCTGGACAACCAACACTGAAGCTTTCTTT,CASSAWTTNTEAFF
.,.,TRBV7-3,TRBJ2-1,19,TGTGCCAGCAGCTTAAGGGGAGCACCCCAGAAAAGCTCCTACAATGAGCAGTTCTTC,CASSLRGAPQKSSYNEQFF
.,.,TRBV4-3,TRBJ2-2,16,TGCGCCAGCAGCCAAGATCCAGGGGCGGGCACCGGGGAGCTGTTTTTT,CASSQDPGAGTGELFF
TRBD2,once,TRBV28,TRBJ2-1,14,TGTGCCAGCATGAACGGGGGGACTCAAAATGAGCAGTTCTTC,CASMNGGTQNEQFF
.,.,TRBV2,TRBJ2-3,15,TGTGCCAGCACCAAGCTTACGGGGATCACAGATACGCAGTATTTT,CASTKLTGITDTQYF